This T cell receptor (beta chain) stems from a study of identical twins. Overall study results and limits: Conclusions rested on cross-sectional statistics rather than following the same donors. Part of the zero-insertion signal could reflect confounding by invariant MAIT and iNKT cells. Fewer insertions characterized abundant cord blood beta clonotypes, whereas memory repertoires showed none.

The CDR3 loop spans 13 amino acids. Per the germline V gene, CDR1 is SEHNR and CDR2 is FQNEAQ (reference sequence). The V end lost 3 bases, the J end lost 5 bases, and 10 bases lay between the germline ends. This clonotype was counted a few times. Antigen unknown. MiXCR, run by TCRdb on the 5' RACE reads, gives a single entry per CDR3 protein. The table includes 690,000 or so distinct CDR3 sequences, around 8.3% detected once. This same sample was also part of a study on yellow fever vaccine responses in identical twins.

Sequenced input: PBMCs. The TCR originated in a woman younger than 35 in good health. The chain combines TRBV7-9 with TRBJ2-5; D is possibly TRBD2 (5 bases). The CDR3 loop reads CASSFTSAETQYF. The DNA of the CDR3 is TGTGCCAGCAGCTTCACTAGTGCGGAGACCCAGTACTTC.